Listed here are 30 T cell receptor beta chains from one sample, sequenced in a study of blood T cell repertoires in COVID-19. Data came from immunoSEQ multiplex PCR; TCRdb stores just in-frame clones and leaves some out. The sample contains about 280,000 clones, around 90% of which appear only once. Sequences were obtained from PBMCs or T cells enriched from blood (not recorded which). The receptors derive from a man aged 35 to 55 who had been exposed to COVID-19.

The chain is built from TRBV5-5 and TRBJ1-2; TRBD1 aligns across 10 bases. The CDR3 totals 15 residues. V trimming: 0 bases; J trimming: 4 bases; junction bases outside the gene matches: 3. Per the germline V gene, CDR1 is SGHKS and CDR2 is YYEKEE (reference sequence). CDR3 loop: CASSLEGQGTYGYTF. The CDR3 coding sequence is TGTGCCAGCAGCTTGGAGGGACAGGGGACCTATGGCTACACCTTC.

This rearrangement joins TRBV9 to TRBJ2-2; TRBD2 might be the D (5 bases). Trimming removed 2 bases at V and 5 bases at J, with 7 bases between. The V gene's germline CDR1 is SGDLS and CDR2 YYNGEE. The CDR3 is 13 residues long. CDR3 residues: CASSVGGTGELFF. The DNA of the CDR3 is TGTGCCAGCAGCGTGGGCGGGACCGGGGAGCTGTTTTTT. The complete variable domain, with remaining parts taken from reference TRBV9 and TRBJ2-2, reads DSGVTQTPKHLITATGQRVTLRCSPRSGDLSVYWYQQSLDQGLQFLIQYYNGEERAKGNILERFSAQQFPDLHSELNLSSLELGDSALYFCASSVGGTGELFFGEGSRLTVL.

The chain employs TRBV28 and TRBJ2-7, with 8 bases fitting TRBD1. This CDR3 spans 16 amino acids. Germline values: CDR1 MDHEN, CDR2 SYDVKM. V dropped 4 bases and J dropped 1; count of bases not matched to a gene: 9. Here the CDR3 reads CASSSKTGVESYEQYF. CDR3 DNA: TGTGCCAGCAGTTCGAAGACAGGGGTAGAATCCTACGAGCAGTACTTC.

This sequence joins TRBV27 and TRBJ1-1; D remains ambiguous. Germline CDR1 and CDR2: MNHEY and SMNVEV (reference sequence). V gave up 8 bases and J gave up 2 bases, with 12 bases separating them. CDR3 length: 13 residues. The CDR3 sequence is CASSHRPNTEAFF. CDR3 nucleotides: TGTGCCAGCTCGCACAGACCAAACACTGAAGCTTTCTTT.

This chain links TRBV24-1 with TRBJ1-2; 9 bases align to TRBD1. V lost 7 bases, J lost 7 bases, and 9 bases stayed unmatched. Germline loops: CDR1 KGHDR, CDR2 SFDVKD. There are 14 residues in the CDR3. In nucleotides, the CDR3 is TGTGCCACCAGACCCCGGGGACAGGGATCTGGCTACACCTTC. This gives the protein CATRPRGQGSGYTF.

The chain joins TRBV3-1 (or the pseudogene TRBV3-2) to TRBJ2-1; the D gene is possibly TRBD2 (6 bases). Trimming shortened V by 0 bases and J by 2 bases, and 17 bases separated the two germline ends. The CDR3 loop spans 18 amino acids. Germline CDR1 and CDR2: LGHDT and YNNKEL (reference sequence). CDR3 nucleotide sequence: TGTGCCAGCAGCCAAGACCCCGTCGGGGGAGCAACCTACAATGAGCAGTTCTTC. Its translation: CASSQDPVGGATYNEQFF.

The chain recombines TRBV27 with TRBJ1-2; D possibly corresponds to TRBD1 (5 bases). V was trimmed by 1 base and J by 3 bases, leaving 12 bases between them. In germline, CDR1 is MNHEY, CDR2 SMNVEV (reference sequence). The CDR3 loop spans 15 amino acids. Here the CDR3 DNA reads TGTGCCAGCAGTTTATACGCAGGGTATGACTATGGCTACACCTTC. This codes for CASSLYAGYDYGYTF.

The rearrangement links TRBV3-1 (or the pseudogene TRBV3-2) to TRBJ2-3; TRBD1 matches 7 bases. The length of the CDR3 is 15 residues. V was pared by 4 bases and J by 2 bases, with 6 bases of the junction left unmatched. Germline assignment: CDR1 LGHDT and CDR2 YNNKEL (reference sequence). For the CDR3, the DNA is TGTGCCAGCAGCCTCGAGGGGACAGACACAGATACGCAGTATTTT. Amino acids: CASSLEGTDTDTQYF.

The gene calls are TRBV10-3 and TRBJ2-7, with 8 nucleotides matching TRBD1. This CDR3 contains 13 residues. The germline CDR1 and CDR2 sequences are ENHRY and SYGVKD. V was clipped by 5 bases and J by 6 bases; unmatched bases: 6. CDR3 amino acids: CAISSDREGEQYF. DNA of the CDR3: TGTGCCATCAGTTCGGACAGGGAAGGCGAGCAGTACTTC.

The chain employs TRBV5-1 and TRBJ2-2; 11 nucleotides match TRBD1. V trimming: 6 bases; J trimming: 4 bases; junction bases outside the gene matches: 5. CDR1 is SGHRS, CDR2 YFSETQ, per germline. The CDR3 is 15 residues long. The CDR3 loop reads CASTAGTGGTGELFF. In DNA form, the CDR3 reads TGCGCCAGCACTGCCGGGACAGGGGGCACCGGGGAGCTGTTTTTT. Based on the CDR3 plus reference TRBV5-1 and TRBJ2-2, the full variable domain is KAGVTQTPRYLIKTRGQQVTLSCSPISGHRSVSWYQQTPGQGLQFLFEYFSETQRNKGNFPGRFSGRQFSNSRSEMNVSTLELGDSALYLCASTAGTGGTGELFFGEGSRLTVL.

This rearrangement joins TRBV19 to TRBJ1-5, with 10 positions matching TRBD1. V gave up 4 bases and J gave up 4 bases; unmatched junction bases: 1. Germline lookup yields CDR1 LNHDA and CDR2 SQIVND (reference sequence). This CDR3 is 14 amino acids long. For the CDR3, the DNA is TGTGCCAGTAGTACGGACAGGGGGAATCAGCCCCAGCATTTT. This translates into CASSTDRGNQPQHF.

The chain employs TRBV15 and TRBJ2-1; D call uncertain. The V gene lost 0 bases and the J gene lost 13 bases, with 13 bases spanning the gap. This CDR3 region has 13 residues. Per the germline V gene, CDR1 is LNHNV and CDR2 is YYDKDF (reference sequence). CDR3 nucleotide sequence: TGTGCCACCAGCAGAGATGTTTATAGTAGCCAGTTCTTC. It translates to CATSRDVYSSQFF.

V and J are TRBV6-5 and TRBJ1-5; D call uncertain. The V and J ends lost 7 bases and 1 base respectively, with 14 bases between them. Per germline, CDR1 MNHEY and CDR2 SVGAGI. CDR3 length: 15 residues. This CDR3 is CASTPEPGSNQPQHF. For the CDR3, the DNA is TGTGCCAGCACCCCCGAGCCGGGGAGCAATCAGCCCCAGCATTTT.

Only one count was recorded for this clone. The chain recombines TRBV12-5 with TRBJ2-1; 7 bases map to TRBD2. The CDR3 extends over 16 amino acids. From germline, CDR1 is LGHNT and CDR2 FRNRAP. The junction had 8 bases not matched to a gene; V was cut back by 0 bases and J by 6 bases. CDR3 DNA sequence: TGTGCTAGTGGTTTGGTACTCGGCGGGAGTAGCAATGAGCAGTTCTTC. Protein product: CASGLVLGGSSNEQFF.

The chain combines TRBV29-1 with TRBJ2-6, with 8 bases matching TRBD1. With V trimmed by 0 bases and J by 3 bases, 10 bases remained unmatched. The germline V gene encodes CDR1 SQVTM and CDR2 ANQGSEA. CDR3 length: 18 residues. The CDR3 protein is CSVEEFPGQVGGANVLTF. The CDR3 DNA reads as TGCAGCGTTGAAGAATTTCCGGGACAGGTTGGTGGGGCCAACGTCCTGACTTTC.

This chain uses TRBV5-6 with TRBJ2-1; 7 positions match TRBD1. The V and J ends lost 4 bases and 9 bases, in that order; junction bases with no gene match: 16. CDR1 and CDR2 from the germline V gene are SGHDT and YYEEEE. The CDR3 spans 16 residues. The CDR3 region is CASSPDAATGYSEQFF. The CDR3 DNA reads TGTGCCAGCAGCCCAGACGCCGCGACAGGGTATAGTGAGCAGTTCTTC.

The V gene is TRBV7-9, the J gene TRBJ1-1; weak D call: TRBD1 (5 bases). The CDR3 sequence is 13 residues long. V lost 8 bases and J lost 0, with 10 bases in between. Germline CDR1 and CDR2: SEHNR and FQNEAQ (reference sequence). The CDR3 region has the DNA TGTGCCAGCGGGGGGACGATGAACACTGAAGCTTTCTTT. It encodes CASGGTMNTEAFF.

The CDR3 coding sequence is TGTGCCAGCAGCACGGGGTGGCTGAACACTGAAGCTTTCTTT. Translated: CASSTGWLNTEAFF. The chain recombines TRBV7-9 with TRBJ1-1, with no clear D. Trimming pared 5 bases from V and 0 bases from J, leaving 10 bases between. The CDR3 runs to 14 residues. From germline, CDR1 is SEHNR and CDR2 FQNEAQ (reference sequence).

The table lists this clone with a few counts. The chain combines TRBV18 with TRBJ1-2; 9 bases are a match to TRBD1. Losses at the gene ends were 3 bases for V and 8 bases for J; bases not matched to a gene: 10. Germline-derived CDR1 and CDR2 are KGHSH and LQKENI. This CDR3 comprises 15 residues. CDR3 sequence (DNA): TGTGCCAGCTCACCTCAAGCGACAGGGGGAGACGGCTACACCTTC. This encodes CASSPQATGGDGYTF.

CDR3 coding DNA: TGTGCCACCAGTGGAGGGGGCCCCACGAACACTGAAGCTTTCTTT. Encoded protein: CATSGGGPTNTEAFF. This chain links TRBV24-1 with TRBJ1-1, with 7 bases identical to TRBD1. J lost 1 base, V lost 5 bases, and 6 bases had no gene match. The V gene's germline CDR1 is KGHDR and CDR2 SFDVKD. The CDR3 extends over 15 amino acids.

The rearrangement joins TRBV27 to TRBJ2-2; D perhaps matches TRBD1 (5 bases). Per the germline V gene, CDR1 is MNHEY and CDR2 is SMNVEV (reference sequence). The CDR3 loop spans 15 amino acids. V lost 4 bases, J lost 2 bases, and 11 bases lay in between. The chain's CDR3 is CASSSVTANTGELFF. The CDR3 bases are TGTGCCAGCAGTTCCGTGACAGCCAACACCGGGGAGCTGTTTTTT.

In nucleotides, the CDR3 is TGTGCCAGTAGCTACCGGGACAGGGACGGTGAGCAGTACTTC. As protein: CASSYRDRDGEQYF. This sequence joins TRBV19 and TRBJ2-7; 9 nucleotides match TRBD1. Germline CDR1 is LNHDA and CDR2 is SQIVND (reference sequence). V was pared by 6 bases and J by 7 bases, with 10 bases of the junction left unmatched. The CDR3 spans 14 residues.

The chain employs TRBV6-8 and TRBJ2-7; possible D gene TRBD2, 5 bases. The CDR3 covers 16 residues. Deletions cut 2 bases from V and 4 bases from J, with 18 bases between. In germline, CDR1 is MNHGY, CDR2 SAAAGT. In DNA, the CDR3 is TGTGCCAGCAGTTACCCCCGGGATCGGCTGGTTTACGAGCAGTACTTC. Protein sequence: CASSYPRDRLVYEQYF.

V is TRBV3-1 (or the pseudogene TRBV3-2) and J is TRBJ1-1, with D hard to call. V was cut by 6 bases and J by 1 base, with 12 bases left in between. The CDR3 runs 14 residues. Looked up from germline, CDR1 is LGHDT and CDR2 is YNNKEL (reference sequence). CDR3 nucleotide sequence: TGTGCCAGCAGTCAACTTCCCGGGAACACTGAAGCTTTCTTT. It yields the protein CASSQLPGNTEAFF.

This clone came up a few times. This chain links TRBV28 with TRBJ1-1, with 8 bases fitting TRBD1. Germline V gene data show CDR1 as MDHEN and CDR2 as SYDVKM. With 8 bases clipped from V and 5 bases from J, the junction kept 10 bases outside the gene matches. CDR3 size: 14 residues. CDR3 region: CASPRTGRSTEAFF. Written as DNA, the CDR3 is TGTGCCAGCCCAAGGACAGGGAGGAGTACTGAAGCTTTCTTT.

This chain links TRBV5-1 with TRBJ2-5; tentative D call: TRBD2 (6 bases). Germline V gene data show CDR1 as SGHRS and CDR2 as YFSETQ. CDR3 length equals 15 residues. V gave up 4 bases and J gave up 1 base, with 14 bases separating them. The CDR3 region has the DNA TGCGCCAGCAGCCACGGGGGTGGACGCCAAGAGACCCAGTACTTC. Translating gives CASSHGGGRQETQYF. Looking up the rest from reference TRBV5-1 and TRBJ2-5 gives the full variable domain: KAGVTQTPRYLIKTRGQQVTLSCSPISGHRSVSWYQQTPGQGLQFLFEYFSETQRNKGNFPGRFSGRQFSNSRSEMNVSTLELGDSALYLCASSHGGGRQETQYFGPGTRLLVL.

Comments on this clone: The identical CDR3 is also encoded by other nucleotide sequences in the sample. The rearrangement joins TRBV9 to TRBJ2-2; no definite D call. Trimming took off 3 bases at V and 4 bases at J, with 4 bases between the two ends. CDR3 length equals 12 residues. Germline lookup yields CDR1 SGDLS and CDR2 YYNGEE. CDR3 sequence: CASSGLTGELFF. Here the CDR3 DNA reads TGTGCCAGCAGCGGTCTCACCGGGGAGCTGTTTTTT.

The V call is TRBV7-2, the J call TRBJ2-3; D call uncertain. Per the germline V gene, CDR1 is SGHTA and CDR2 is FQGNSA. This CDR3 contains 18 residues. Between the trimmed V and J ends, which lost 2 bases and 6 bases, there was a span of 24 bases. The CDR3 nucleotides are TGTGCCAGCAGCTTATCAATATTTACCGCATACGGTGGTGATACGCAGTATTTT. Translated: CASSLSIFTAYGGDTQYF.

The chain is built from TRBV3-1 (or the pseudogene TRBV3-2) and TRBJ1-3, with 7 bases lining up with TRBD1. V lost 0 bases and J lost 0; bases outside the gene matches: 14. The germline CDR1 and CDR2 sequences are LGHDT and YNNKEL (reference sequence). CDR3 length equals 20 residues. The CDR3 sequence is CASSQDRGVSLSISGNTIYF. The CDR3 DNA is TGTGCCAGCAGCCAAGACAGGGGGGTGTCTCTGAGCATCTCTGGAAACACCATATATTTT.

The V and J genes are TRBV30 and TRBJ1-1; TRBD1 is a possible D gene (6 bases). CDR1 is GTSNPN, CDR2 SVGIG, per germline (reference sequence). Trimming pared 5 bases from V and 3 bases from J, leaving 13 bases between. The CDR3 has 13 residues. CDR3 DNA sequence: TGTGCCTGGCGTGAAGAGGGGGACACTGAAGCTTTCTTT. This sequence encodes CAWREEGDTEAFF.